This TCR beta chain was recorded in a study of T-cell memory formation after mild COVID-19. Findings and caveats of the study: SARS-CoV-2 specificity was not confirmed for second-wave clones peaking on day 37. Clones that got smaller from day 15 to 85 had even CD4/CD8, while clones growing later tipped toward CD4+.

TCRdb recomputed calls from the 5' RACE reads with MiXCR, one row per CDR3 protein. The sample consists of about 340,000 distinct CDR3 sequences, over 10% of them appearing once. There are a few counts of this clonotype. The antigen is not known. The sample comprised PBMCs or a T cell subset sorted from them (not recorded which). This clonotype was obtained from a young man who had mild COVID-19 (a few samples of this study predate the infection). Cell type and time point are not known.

CDR3 bases: TGTGCCATCAGTGAGTCCCACTCTTTTGAGCAGTACTTC. Translated: CAISESHSFEQYF. The chain has TRBV10-3 and TRBJ2-7; no reliable D call. The V end lost 0 bases, the J end lost 7 bases, and 10 bases lay between the germline ends. Germline assignment: CDR1 ENHRY and CDR2 SYGVKD. CDR3 length: 13 amino acids.